Listed below are T cell receptor beta chains from one sample, sequenced in a study of cytomegalovirus exposure and HLA in healthy donors. The repertoire was sequenced with immunoSEQ multiplex PCR; TCRdb's copy has only in-frame clones and lacks some. The data contain about 140,000 clones, 72% of them seen just once; the ten biggest clones take up roughly 4%. Sequencing used PBMCs. These receptors originate from a man aged 50 to 60 in good health and CMV-seropositive. CDR3s include the opening cysteine and the closing phenylalanine or tryptophan. The D gene is left open where the match is weak. Only some rows state a clone size, as once, few, many or a class for expanded clones.

cdr3_aa cdr3_nt clone_size j_call d_call v_call
CASSRGQYEQYF TGTGCCAGCAGCCGGGGACAATACGAGCAGTACTTC - TRBJ2-7 - TRBV5-6
CASSAFDREETQYF TGTGCCAGTAGTGCCTTCGACAGGGAAGAGACCCAGTACTTC - TRBJ2-5 TRBD1 TRBV19
CASSWGAGANVLTF TGTGCCAGCAGTTGGGGGGCTGGGGCCAACGTCCTGACTTTC - TRBJ2-6 - TRBV28
CASSVGQGVDTGELFF TGTGCCAGCAGCGTAGGACAGGGGGTTGACACCGGGGAGCTGTTTTTT - TRBJ2-2 TRBD1 TRBV9
CASSFGDYYGYTF TGTGCCAGCAGCTTTGGAGATTACTATGGCTACACCTTC - TRBJ1-2 - TRBV5-6
CASSLGRAGQETQYF TGCGCCAGCAGCTTGGGGAGGGCTGGTCAAGAGACCCAGTACTTC few TRBJ2-5 - TRBV5-1
CASSSGLGNTGELFF TGTGCCAGCTCATCGGGACTGGGAAACACCGGGGAGCTGTTTTTT - TRBJ2-2 - TRBV18
CASSLGGLAYEQYF TGTGCCAGCAGCTTGGGGGGACTTGCCTACGAGCAGTACTTC - TRBJ2-7 - TRBV11-3
CASGGQFNQPQHF TGTGCCAGTGGGGGACAGTTCAATCAGCCCCAGCATTTT - TRBJ1-5 TRBD1 TRBV19
CAISGNYGYTF TGTGCCATCAGCGGGAACTATGGCTACACCTTC few TRBJ1-2 - TRBV10-3
CASSIVVGQGVPQHF TGTGCCAGTAGTATAGTGGTGGGACAGGGGGTACCCCAGCATTTT - TRBJ1-5 TRBD1 TRBV19
CASSLTGQGASDTQYF TGCGCCAGCAGCTTGACGGGACAGGGGGCATCAGATACGCAGTATTTT - TRBJ2-3 TRBD1 TRBV5-1
CASSPLLAGGNEQFF TGTGCCAGCTCACCACTCCTAGCGGGAGGGAATGAGCAGTTCTTC - TRBJ2-1 TRBD2 TRBV18
CASSLAAGVGQETQYF TGTGCCAGCAGCCTAGCAGCGGGAGTCGGCCAAGAGACCCAGTACTTC once TRBJ2-5 TRBD2 TRBV7-3
CASSRTSNEQFF TGTGCCAGCAGCCGTACTAGCAATGAGCAGTTCTTC - TRBJ2-1 - TRBV6-1
CSSSSQGRPRDGYTF TGTTCCAGCAGCTCACAGGGGCGGCCGCGGGATGGCTACACCTTC - TRBJ1-2 TRBD1 TRBV7-9
CASSLEGAFRYEQFF TGCGCCAGCAGCTTAGAGGGCGCGTTTAGGTATGAGCAGTTCTTC - TRBJ2-1 - TRBV5-1